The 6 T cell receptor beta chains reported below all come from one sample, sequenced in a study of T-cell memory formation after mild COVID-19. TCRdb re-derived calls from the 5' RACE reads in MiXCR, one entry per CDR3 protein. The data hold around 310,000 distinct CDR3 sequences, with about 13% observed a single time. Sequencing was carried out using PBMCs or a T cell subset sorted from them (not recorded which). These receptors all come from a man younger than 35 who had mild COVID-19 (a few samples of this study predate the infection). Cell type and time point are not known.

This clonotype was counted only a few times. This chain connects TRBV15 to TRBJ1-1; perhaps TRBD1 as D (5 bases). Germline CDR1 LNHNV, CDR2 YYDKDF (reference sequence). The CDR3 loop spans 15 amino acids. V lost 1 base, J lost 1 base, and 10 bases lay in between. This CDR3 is CATSRGGIRNTEAFF. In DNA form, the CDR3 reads TGTGCCACCAGCAGAGGGGGGATTCGGAACACTGAAGCTTTCTTT. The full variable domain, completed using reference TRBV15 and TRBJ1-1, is DAMVIQNPRYQVTQFGKPVTLSCSQTLNHNVMYWYQQKSSQAPKLLFHYYDKDFNNEADTPDNFQSRRPNTSFCFLDIRSPGLGDTAMYLCATSRGGIRNTEAFFGQGTRLTVV.

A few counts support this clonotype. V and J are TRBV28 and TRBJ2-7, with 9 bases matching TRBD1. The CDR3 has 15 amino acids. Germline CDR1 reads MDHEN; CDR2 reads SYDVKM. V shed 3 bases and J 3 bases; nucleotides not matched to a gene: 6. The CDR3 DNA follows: TGTGCCAGCAGTTTGTGGGGGACAGGGAGCTACGAGCAGTACGTC. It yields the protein CASSLWGTGSYEQYV.

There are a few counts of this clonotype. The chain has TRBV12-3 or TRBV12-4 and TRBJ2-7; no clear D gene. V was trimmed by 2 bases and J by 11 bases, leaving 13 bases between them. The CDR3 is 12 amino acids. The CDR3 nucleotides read TGTGCCAGCAGTTTACAGGAACATCCGAAGTACTTC. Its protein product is CASSLQEHPKYF.

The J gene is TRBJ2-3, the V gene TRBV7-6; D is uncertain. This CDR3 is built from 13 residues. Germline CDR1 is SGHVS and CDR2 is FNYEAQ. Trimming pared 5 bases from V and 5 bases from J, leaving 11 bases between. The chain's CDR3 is CASSPSLLDTQYF. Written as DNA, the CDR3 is TGTGCCAGCAGCCCGAGCCTTCTAGATACGCAGTATTTT.

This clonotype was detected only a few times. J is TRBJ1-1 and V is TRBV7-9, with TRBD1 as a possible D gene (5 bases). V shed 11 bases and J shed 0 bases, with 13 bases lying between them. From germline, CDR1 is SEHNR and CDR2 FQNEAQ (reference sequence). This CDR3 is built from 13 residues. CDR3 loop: CAGGADMNTEAFF. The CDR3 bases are TGTGCCGGAGGGGCAGACATGAACACTGAAGCTTTCTTT. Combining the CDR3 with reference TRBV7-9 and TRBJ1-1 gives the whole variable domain DTGVSQNPRHKITKRGQNVTFRCDPISEHNRLYWYRQTLGQGPEFLTYFQNEAQLEKSRLLSDRFSAERPKGSFSTLEIQRTEQGDSAMYLCAGGADMNTEAFFGQGTRLTVV.

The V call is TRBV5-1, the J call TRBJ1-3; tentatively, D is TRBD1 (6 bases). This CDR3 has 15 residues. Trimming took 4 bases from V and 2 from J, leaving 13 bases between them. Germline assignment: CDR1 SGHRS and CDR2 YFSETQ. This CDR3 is CASSPEGGPGNTIYF. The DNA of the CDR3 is TGCGCCAGCAGCCCGGAAGGGGGGCCTGGAAACACCATATATTTT.